The 2 T cell receptor beta chains below all came from one sample that was sequenced in a study of identical twins. TCRdb redid the calling of the 5' RACE reads with MiXCR, one entry per CDR3 protein. The top ten clones hold roughly 3.2% of a sample with some 500,000 distinct CDR3 sequences, just under 10% of them seen once. This same sample was also part of a study on yellow fever vaccine responses in identical twins.

The material sequenced was PBMCs. All receptors derive from a young woman in good health.

This clonotype was seen at least ten times. J is TRBJ2-2 and V is TRBV6-2 or TRBV6-3; weak D call: TRBD1 (6 bases). Trimming took 5 bases from V and 6 from J, leaving 13 bases between them. The CDR3 has 14 amino acids. Germline V CDR1 and CDR2: MNHEY, SVGEGT. The CDR3 protein is CASSPGRGSGELFF. In DNA, the CDR3 is TGTGCCAGCAGTCCGGGCAGGGGTTCCGGGGAGCTGTTTTTT.

This clonotype was picked up many times. The V gene is TRBV7-2, the J gene TRBJ2-3, with D hard to call. In germline, CDR1 is SGHTA, CDR2 FQGNSA. The CDR3 length is 14 residues. Trimming stripped 4 bases from V and 1 base from J, with 9 bases between. CDR3 nucleotides: TGTGCCAGCAGCTCCGACTGGGGCACAGATACGCAGTATTTT. Translation: CASSSDWGTDTQYF.